This T cell receptor (beta chain) originates from a study of blood T cell repertoires in COVID-19. Study details: Material from acute and convalescent COVID-19 was sourced from the United States, Italy and Spain.

Authors' processing steps: Estimates of nucleated cell counts were drawn from the amplification of reference gene primers. Assay: immunoSEQ multiplex PCR; the TCRdb copy retains only in-frame clones and omits some. The V and J calls and clone size were taken over from that table, and D and trimming were inferred from the DNA. The sample contains fewer than 300,000 clones, roughly 80% of which appear only once. Germline assignment: CDR1 LNHDA and CDR2 SQIVND (reference sequence). The CDR3 runs 16 residues. Trimming cost V 3 bases and J 3 bases, with 15 bases left between them. Those enrolled, adults aged 18 to 89 years, came from 25 or so US areas.

The specimen sequenced was PBMCs or T cells enriched from blood (not recorded which). V and J are TRBV19 and TRBJ1-5; possibly TRBD1 for D (6 bases). This receptor was identified in a man aged 35-49 years who had been exposed to COVID-19. The CDR3 DNA is TGTGCCAGTAGTATTCCAGGGGCTGGTGCCAATCAGCCCCAGCATTTT. Amino acid sequence: CASSIPGAGANQPQHF.